These 21 T cell receptor beta chains were sequenced from one sample in a study of cytomegalovirus exposure and HLA in healthy donors. The PCR used 60 Vbeta and 13 Jbeta primers. Profiling relied on immunoSEQ multiplex PCR, and the TCRdb table lists in-frame clones only, not all of them. The sample lists fewer than 200,000 clones, less than 80% occurring once. Sequencing was done on a sample of PBMCs. Receptor source: a middle-aged woman in good health and CMV-seronegative.

This clone has only a few counts. The chain has TRBV9 and TRBJ1-3; D possibly corresponds to TRBD1 (6 bases). CDR1 and CDR2 from the germline V gene are SGDLS and YYNGEE. Trimming shortened V by 5 bases and J by 0 bases, and 15 bases separated the two germline ends. The CDR3 is 16 residues long. The CDR3 DNA reads TGTGCCAGCAGGGAGGGGGGGCCCCTCTCTGGAAACACCATATATTTT. Translation gives CASREGGPLSGNTIYF.

The chain carries TRBV19 and TRBJ2-7; D is perhaps TRBD1 (5 bases). The CDR3 length is 12 residues. Germline V gene data show CDR1 as LNHDA and CDR2 as SQIVND (reference sequence). Trimming took 11 bases from V and 3 from J, leaving 14 bases between them. DNA for the CDR3: TGTGCCTGTTCGGGCAGGGACTACGAGCAGTACTTC. This translates into CACSGRDYEQYF.

The chain uses TRBV27 and TRBJ2-7; weak D call: TRBD2 (5 bases). Germline loops: CDR1 MNHEY, CDR2 SMNVEV (reference sequence). V dropped 6 bases and J dropped 7 bases, with 16 bases sitting between them. The CDR3 is 13 residues long. As DNA, the CDR3 is TGTGCCAGCAGGGGCCTATCGTCGGGGGAGCAGTACTTC. Translated, it gives CASRGLSSGEQYF.

This clone came up once. As DNA, the CDR3 is TGTGCCAGCAGTATCGGACAGCCGAACACTGAAGCTTTCTTT. Translated, it gives CASSIGQPNTEAFF. The genes are TRBV7-9 and TRBJ1-1, with D perhaps matching TRBD1 (6 bases). V was shortened by 6 bases and J by 1 base, with 12 bases between the two germline ends. Germline V gives CDR1 SEHNR, CDR2 FQNEAQ (reference sequence). This CDR3 has 14 residues.

The V call is TRBV23-1, the J call TRBJ2-7; tentative D call: TRBD1 (6 bases). Being an ORF, TRBV23-1 has a function that is uncertain. Trimming left V 6 bases short and J 0 bases short, with 9 bases between. The CDR3 length is 13 residues. The CDR3 bases are TGCGCCAGCAGCTTGGACAGCTCCTACGAGCAGTACTTC. The encoded protein is CASSLDSSYEQYF.

The chain links TRBV19 to TRBJ1-2; D gene ambiguous. The V gene's germline CDR1 is LNHDA and CDR2 SQIVND (reference sequence). V was clipped by 5 bases and J by 7 bases, with 14 bases between them. CDR3 length equals 13 residues. For the CDR3, the DNA is TGTGCCAGTAGTGAGGGTCCAGCGGGTGGCTACACCTTC. Encoded protein: CASSEGPAGGYTF.

CDR3 protein: CASSGGQGDTGELFF. The CDR3 bases are TGTGCCAGCAGCGGGGGACAGGGGGACACCGGGGAGCTGTTTTTT. The V and J genes are TRBV11-2 and TRBJ2-2; 11 nucleotides match TRBD1. This CDR3 contains 15 residues. Germline V gene lookup returns CDR1 SGHAT and CDR2 FQNNGV. Losses at the gene ends were 5 bases for V and 3 bases for J; bases not matched to a gene: 2.

The gene calls are TRBV6-5 and TRBJ1-2, with 8 bases lining up with TRBD1. Trimming at V came to 5 bases and at J to 8 bases, leaving 7 bases not matched to a gene. Looked up from germline, CDR1 is MNHEY and CDR2 is SVGAGI. This CDR3 comprises 13 residues. DNA for the CDR3: TGTGCCAGCAGTCCGGACAGGGTCGGCGGCTACACCTTC. Translation: CASSPDRVGGYTF.

The DNA for the CDR3 is TGTGCCAGCAGCGTATTGGCGGGAGAGCAGTACTTC. Protein: CASSVLAGEQYF. This chain connects TRBV9 to TRBJ2-7; D perhaps matches TRBD2 (6 bases). The germline CDR1 and CDR2 sequences are SGDLS and YYNGEE. The CDR3 totals 12 residues. The germline V and J ends were trimmed by 1 base and 7 bases, with 9 bases remaining between them. The full variable domain, completed using reference TRBV9 and TRBJ2-7, is DSGVTQTPKHLITATGQRVTLRCSPRSGDLSVYWYQQSLDQGLQFLIQYYNGEERAKGNILERFSAQQFPDLHSELNLSSLELGDSALYFCASSVLAGEQYFGPGTRLTVT.

This chain links TRBV5-1 with TRBJ2-7; D perhaps matches TRBD2 (5 bases). This CDR3 has 14 residues. Germline lookup yields CDR1 SGHRS and CDR2 YFSETQ. Deletions cut 6 bases from V and 3 bases from J, with 16 bases between. The CDR3 is CASKVGGGLYEQYF. The CDR3 nucleotides are TGCGCCAGCAAGGTGGGCGGCGGACTCTACGAGCAGTACTTC.

This chain connects TRBV7-9 to TRBJ1-4; D unclear. The germline V and J ends were trimmed by 1 base and 4 bases, with 10 bases remaining between them. Germline-derived CDR1 and CDR2 are SEHNR and FQNEAQ (reference sequence). The CDR3 is made up of 15 amino acids. CDR3 loop: CASSLVGSFNEKLFF. The CDR3, as DNA: TGTGCCAGCAGCTTAGTTGGGAGCTTTAATGAAAAACTGTTTTTT.

The CDR3 sequence: CAIWEVGNTEAFF. The CDR3 coding sequence is TGTGCCATTTGGGAGGTTGGGAACACTGAAGCTTTCTTT. The V gene is TRBV6-1, the J gene TRBJ1-1; D gene unclear. Germline assignment: CDR1 MNHNS and CDR2 SASEGT. Deletions cut 10 bases from V and 1 base from J, with 13 bases between. CDR3 length: 13 residues.

V usage is TRBV28 and J usage is TRBJ2-7; D may be TRBD1 (6 bases). The CDR3 is 16 amino acids. CDR1 and CDR2 from the germline V gene are MDHEN and SYDVKM. V gave up 5 bases and J gave up 5 bases, with 22 bases separating them. CDR3 protein: CASSHTPGTQFDEQYF. CDR3 DNA: TGTGCCAGCAGTCACACCCCCGGGACACAATTTGACGAGCAGTACTTC.

The CDR3 DNA reads as TGCGCCAGCAGCTTGGCCTCACAGACCTCCTACGAGCAGTACTTC. It specifies CASSLASQTSYEQYF. The chain combines TRBV5-1 with TRBJ2-7, with D hard to call. This CDR3 spans 15 amino acids. Trimming shortened V by 0 bases and J by 0 bases, and 10 bases separated the two germline ends. The V gene's germline CDR1 is SGHRS and CDR2 YFSETQ.

The chain couples TRBV2 to TRBJ2-1, with D possibly TRBD2 on 6 matching bases. CDR1 and CDR2 from the germline V gene are SNHLY and FYNNEI. CDR3 length: 12 amino acids. Trimming stripped 7 bases from V and 9 bases from J, with 13 bases between. The CDR3 reads CASIFGGVEQFF. The CDR3 DNA is TGTGCCAGCATCTTCGGGGGAGTTGAGCAGTTCTTC.

The V call is TRBV7-9, the J call TRBJ2-1, with 7 bases lining up with TRBD2. The CDR3 is made up of 16 amino acids. Germline V gene data show CDR1 as SEHNR and CDR2 as FQNEAQ (reference sequence). The junction had 14 bases not matched to a gene; V was cut back by 4 bases and J by 8 bases. This CDR3 reads CASSSPERDYIDEQFF. As DNA, the CDR3 is TGTGCCAGCAGCTCGCCAGAGCGGGACTATATCGATGAGCAGTTCTTC.

The genes are TRBV4-1 and TRBJ1-2; D is possibly TRBD1 (5 bases). Germline loops: CDR1 MGHRA, CDR2 YSYEKL. V was trimmed by 4 bases and J by 8 bases, leaving 26 bases between them. The CDR3 length is 17 residues. The CDR3 DNA reads TGCGCCAGCAGCCCATTAGGGACTCTTAGGGGCCTGGAGGGCTACACCTTC. This translates into CASSPLGTLRGLEGYTF.

The chain has TRBV19 and TRBJ1-4; no definite D call. Trimming took 9 bases from V and 0 from J, leaving 11 bases between them. Germline V CDR1 and CDR2: LNHDA, SQIVND (reference sequence). This CDR3 has 14 amino acids. CDR3: CASHNRATNEKLFF. The CDR3 nucleotides are TGTGCCAGCCATAACCGGGCAACTAATGAAAAACTGTTTTTT.

At least ten counts were recorded for this clone. The V and J genes are TRBV13 and TRBJ1-5; 8 nucleotides align to TRBD1. The CDR3 sequence is 18 residues long. Trimming removed 0 bases from V and 0 bases from J; junction bases left unmatched: 7. Germline V gene sequence: CDR1 PRHDT, CDR2 FYEKMQ (reference sequence). CDR3: CASSLGPGQGVSNQPQHF. Here the CDR3 DNA reads TGTGCCAGCAGCTTAGGCCCCGGACAGGGAGTTAGCAATCAGCCCCAGCATTTT.

This chain uses TRBV5-5 with TRBJ2-2, with D tentatively TRBD1 (6 bases). Germline V CDR1 and CDR2: SGHKS, YYEKEE (reference sequence). This CDR3 comprises 14 residues. V lost 3 bases, J lost 1 base, and 7 bases lay in between. As DNA, the CDR3 is TGTGCCAGCAGCTCGACAGGGAACACCGGGGAGCTGTTTTTT. Residues: CASSSTGNTGELFF.

The CDR3 loop is CASSPGGGLQETQYF. CDR3 nucleotide sequence: TGTGCCAGCAGCCCAGGCGGGGGGCTCCAAGAGACCCAGTACTTC. The rearrangement joins TRBV9 to TRBJ2-5; 8 nucleotides line up with TRBD2. Trimming at V came to 4 bases and at J to 1 base, leaving 6 bases not matched to a gene. Germline loops: CDR1 SGDLS, CDR2 YYNGEE. The CDR3 is 15 residues long.